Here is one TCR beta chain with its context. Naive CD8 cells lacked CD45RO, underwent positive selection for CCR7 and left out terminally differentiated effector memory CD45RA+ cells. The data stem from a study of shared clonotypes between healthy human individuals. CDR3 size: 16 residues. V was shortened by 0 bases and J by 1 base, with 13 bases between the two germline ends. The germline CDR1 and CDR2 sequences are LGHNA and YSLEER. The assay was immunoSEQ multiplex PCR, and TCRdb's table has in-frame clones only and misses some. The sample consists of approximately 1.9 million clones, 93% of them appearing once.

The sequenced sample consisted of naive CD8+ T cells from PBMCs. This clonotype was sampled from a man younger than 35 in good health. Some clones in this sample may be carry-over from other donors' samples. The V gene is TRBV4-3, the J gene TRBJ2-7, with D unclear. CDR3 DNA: TGCGCCAGCAGCCAAGATTGGGTCCTCCCTTCCTACGAGCAGTACTTC. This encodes CASSQDWVLPSYEQYF.